This T cell receptor (beta chain) was captured by sequencing in a study of blood T cell repertoires in COVID-19. Assay used: immunoSEQ multiplex PCR; TCRdb lists only in-frame clones, some missing. The sample contains 150,000 to 200,000 clones, over 75% of which appear only once. The CDR3 is 14 residues long. The junction had 6 bases not matched to a gene; V was cut back by 1 base and J by 6 bases. Looked up from germline, CDR1 is GTSNPN and CDR2 is SVGIG (reference sequence). Sequencing was done on a sample of peripheral blood. The rearrangement uses TRBV30 and TRBJ1-5, with 7 bases that match TRBD1. The sequence derives from a woman between 65 and 79 years old with acute or convalescent COVID-19. CDR3 protein: CAWSAGTEGQPQHF. The CDR3 DNA reads as TGTGCCTGGAGTGCCGGGACAGAGGGTCAGCCCCAGCATTTT.